The 10 T cell receptor beta chains in this list originate from one sample, sequenced in a study of tumor-infiltrating lymphocytes in primary liver carcinoma. Production of TCR beta cDNA used 400 to 650 ng total RNA together with a constant-region primer. Three nested multiplex PCR rounds, a slightly modified ARM-PCR, produced the libraries for TCR beta. The opening two PCR rounds, around 9 cycles each, paired TRBV1-TRBV30 forward primers with a C-beta reverse primer. TCRdb re-analysed the multiplex PCR reads in MiXCR, keeping a single row per CDR3 protein. The table shows about 120,000 distinct CDR3 sequences, with approximately 71% occurring only once. Joint extraction of RNA and DNA used roughly 18-34 mg of bulk tissue that was unsorted. The sequenced material came from tumor-adjacent normal liver tissue. The receptor set was obtained from a woman aged 60-70 years with primary liver carcinoma and hepatitis B virus infection.

Regarding this clonotype: At one end the junction does not follow the germline gene, possibly because of a read error. The rearrangement uses TRBV2 and TRBJ2-5; D unclear. CDR3 length: 13 amino acids. Germline CDR1 SNHLY, CDR2 FYNNEI. The CDR3 region has the DNA TGTGCCAGCAGTGCGGGTCACCAAGAGACCCATTACTTC. It yields the protein CASSAGHQETHYF.

This clonotype was detected a few times. This may arise from a read error, as a much more abundant clone is one base away. This rearrangement joins TRBV6-6 to TRBJ2-7, with D tentatively TRBD2 (5 bases). Germline V lookup: CDR1 MNHNY, CDR2 SVGAGI (reference sequence). CDR3 length: 13 residues. V was pared by 6 bases and J by 1 base, with 10 bases between. The CDR3 DNA reads TGTGCCAGCAGACTAGACTCATCCTACGAGCAGTACTTC. Translating gives CASRLDSSYEQYF.

This clonotype is medium-sized (0.01 to 0.1%) by share. This chain joins TRBV6-5 and TRBJ1-6; no reliable D call. Looked up from germline, CDR1 is MNHEY and CDR2 is SVGAGI. V lost 6 bases and J 12 bases, leaving 27 bases between the germline ends. This CDR3 contains 17 residues. CDR3 protein: CASSQSVGVGDNRPLHF. CDR3 DNA sequence: TGTGCCAGCAGCCAGAGTGTGGGCGTTGGGGATAATCGACCCCTCCACTTT.

CDR3 amino acids: CASNQTVRSSPLHF. CDR3 coding DNA: TGTGCCAGCAACCAGACAGTGAGGAGTTCACCCCTCCACTTT. The genes are TRBV11-2 and TRBJ1-6; the D gene is possibly TRBD1 (5 bases). Germline CDR1 reads SGHAT; CDR2 reads FQNNGV. V was trimmed by 7 bases and J by 9 bases, leaving 16 bases between them. The CDR3 totals 14 residues.

This clonotype was observed a few times. A much bigger clone sits one base away, suggesting this may be a read error. The chain is built from TRBV30 and TRBJ1-4, with D possibly matching TRBD1 (6 bases). CDR3 length: 14 amino acids. The V gene's germline CDR1 is GTSNPN and CDR2 SVGIG (reference sequence). As DNA, the CDR3 is TGTGTCTGGAGACAGGACAGCCTAAGCGAAAAACTGTTTTTT. Protein product: CVWRQDSLSEKLFF.

With respect to this clonotype: Since the CDR3 does not end with the conserved phenylalanine or tryptophan, this likely comes from a read error. The genes are TRBV5-1 and TRBJ2-3, with D unclear. The CDR3 has 11 residues. From germline, CDR1 is SGHRS and CDR2 YFSETQ. DNA of the CDR3: TGCACCAGCAGCTTGGCGGATACGCAGTATCTT. This codes for CTSSLADTQYL.

This clonotype has just one count. This rearrangement joins TRBV11-2 to TRBJ2-3; 7 nucleotides match TRBD1. The germline V gene encodes CDR1 SGHAT and CDR2 FQNNGV. CDR3 size: 14 residues. The junction had 11 bases not matched to a gene; V was cut back by 10 bases and J by 4 bases. CDR3 region: CANSLDRRPDTQYF. The CDR3 DNA is TGTGCCAATAGCCTGGACAGGAGGCCAGATACGCAGTATTTT.

The sample holds many counts of this clonotype. The rearrangement joins TRBV28 to TRBJ2-7, with D perhaps TRBD1 or TRBD2 (5 bases each). CDR1 and CDR2 from the germline V gene are MDHEN and SYDVKM. The V and J ends lost 3 bases and 3 bases respectively, with 9 bases between them. This CDR3 region has 13 residues. DNA of the CDR3: TGTGCCAGCAGTTTGGGACCGCGCTACGAGCAGTACTTC. It specifies CASSLGPRYEQYF.

On this clonotype: Since no conserved phenylalanine or tryptophan closes the CDR3, a read error is the likely cause. This sequence joins TRBV4-1 and TRBJ2-7; D uncertain. V was pared by 0 bases and J by 3 bases, with 9 bases between. The CDR3 has 14 residues. Germline CDR1 is MGHRA and CDR2 is YSYEKL. The CDR3 is CASSQDPGGYEQYY. The DNA for the CDR3 is TGCGCCAGCAGCCAAGATCCCGGTGGCTACGAGCAGTACTAC.

This clonotype came up many times. The chain has TRBV29-1 and TRBJ2-7; D not resolved. Trimming left V 7 bases short and J 8 bases short, with 15 bases between. CDR1 is SQVTM, CDR2 ANQGSEA, per germline. The CDR3 is 11 amino acids. The CDR3 here is CSAPVPGQQYF. The CDR3 DNA reads TGCAGCGCCCCAGTCCCAGGACAGCAGTACTTC.